The sequence of this T cell receptor beta chain was determined in a study of Ad26.COV2.S vaccination and SARS-CoV-2 variants. Documented treatment: roughly 18 received Ad26.COV2.S at low or high dose, single or two shots; roughly five received placebo; per-sample allocation not given. At day 63 after the first vaccine or placebo injection, samples were drawn. On this clone: Its antigen is as yet unknown.

Sequencing was performed with immunoSEQ multiplex PCR; in TCRdb, only in-frame clones are kept and a portion is missing. The sample contains a few hundred thousand clones, roughly 90% of which appear only once. Overall study results and limits: Comparability of non-spike TCR breadth was observed across vaccine and placebo recipients.

Germline CDR1 MNHEY, CDR2 SVGEGT. V shed 0 bases and J 3 bases; nucleotides not matched to a gene: 4. The length of the CDR3 is 15 residues. This TCR derives from a person aged 18-65 years who received the Ad26.COV2.S COVID-19 vaccine or a placebo. This specimen consisted of peripheral blood, obtained in a trial of Ad26.COV2.S vaccine versus placebo. V is TRBV6-2 or TRBV6-3 and J is TRBJ2-7; TRBD1 aligns across 8 bases. Here the CDR3 reads CASSYSLDRGYEQYF. The CDR3 DNA is TGTGCCAGCAGTTACTCGCTCGACAGGGGCTACGAGCAGTACTTC.